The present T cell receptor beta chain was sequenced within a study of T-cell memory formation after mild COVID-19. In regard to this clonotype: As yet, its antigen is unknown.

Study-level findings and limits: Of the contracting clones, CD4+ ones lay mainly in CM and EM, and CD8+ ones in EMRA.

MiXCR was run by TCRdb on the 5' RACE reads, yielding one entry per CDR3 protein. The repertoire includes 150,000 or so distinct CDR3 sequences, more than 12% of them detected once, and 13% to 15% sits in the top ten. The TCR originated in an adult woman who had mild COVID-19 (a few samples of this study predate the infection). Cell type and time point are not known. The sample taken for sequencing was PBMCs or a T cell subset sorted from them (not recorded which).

CDR3 in amino acids: CASSPQPYEQYF. DNA for the CDR3: TGTGCCAGCAGCCCTCAACCCTACGAGCAGTACTTC. The chain uses TRBV14 and TRBJ2-7; unclear D gene. Germline V gene data show CDR1 as SGHDN and CDR2 as FVKESK. With 4 bases removed from V and 2 bases from J, the gap between germline ends came to 6 bases. CDR3 length: 12 residues.